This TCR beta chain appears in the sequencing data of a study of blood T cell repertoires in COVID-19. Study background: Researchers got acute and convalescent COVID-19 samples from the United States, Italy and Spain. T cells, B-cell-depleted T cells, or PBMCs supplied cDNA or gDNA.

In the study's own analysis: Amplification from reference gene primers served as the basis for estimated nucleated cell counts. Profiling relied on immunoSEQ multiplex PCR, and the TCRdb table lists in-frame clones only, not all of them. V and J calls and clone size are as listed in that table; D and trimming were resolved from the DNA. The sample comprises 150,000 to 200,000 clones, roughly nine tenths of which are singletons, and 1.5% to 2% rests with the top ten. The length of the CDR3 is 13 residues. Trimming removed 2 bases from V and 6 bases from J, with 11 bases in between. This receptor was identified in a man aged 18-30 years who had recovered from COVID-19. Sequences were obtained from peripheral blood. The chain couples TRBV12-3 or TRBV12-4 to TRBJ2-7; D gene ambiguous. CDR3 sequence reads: CASSLSLSGEQYF. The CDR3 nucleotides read TGTGCCAGCAGTTTAAGCCTCTCTGGCGAGCAGTACTTC.